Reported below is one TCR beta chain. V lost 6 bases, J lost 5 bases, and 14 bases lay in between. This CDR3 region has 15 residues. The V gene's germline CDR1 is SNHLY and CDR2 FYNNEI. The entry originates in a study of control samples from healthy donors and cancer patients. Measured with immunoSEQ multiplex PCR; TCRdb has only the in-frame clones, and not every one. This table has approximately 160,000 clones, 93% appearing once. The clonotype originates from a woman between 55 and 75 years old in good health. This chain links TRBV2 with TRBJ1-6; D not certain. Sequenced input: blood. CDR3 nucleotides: TGTGCCAGCAGAGGCAGGAGAAAAAATAATTCACCCCTCCACTTT. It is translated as CASRGRRKNNSPLHF.